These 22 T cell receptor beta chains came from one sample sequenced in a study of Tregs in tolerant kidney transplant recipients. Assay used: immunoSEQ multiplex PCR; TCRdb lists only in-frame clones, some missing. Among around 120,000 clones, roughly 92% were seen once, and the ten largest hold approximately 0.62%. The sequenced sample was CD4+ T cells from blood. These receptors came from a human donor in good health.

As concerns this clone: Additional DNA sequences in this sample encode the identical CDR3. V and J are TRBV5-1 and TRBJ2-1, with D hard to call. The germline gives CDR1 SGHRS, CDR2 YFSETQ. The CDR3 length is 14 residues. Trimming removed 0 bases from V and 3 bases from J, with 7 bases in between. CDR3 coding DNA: TGCGCCAGCAGCTTGGACCCGAGCTACAATGAGCAGTTCTTC. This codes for CASSLDPSYNEQFF.

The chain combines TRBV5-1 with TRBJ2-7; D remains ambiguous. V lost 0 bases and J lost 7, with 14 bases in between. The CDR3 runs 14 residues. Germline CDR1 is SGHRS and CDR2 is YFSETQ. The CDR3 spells CASSLESRNTEQYF. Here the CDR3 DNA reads TGCGCCAGCAGCTTGGAGTCCCGCAATACTGAGCAGTACTTC.

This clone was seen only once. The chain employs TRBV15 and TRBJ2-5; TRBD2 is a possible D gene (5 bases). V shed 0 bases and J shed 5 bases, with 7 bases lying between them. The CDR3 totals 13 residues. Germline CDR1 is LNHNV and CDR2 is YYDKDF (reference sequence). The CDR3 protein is CATSRDRRETQYF. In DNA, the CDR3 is TGTGCCACCAGCAGAGATCGGAGGGAGACCCAGTACTTC. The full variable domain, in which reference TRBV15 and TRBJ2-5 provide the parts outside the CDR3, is DAMVIQNPRYQVTQFGKPVTLSCSQTLNHNVMYWYQQKSSQAPKLLFHYYDKDFNNEADTPDNFQSRRPNTSFCFLDIRSPGLGDTAMYLCATSRDRRETQYFGPGTRLLVL.

The DNA for the CDR3 is TGTGCCAGCAGCTTAGCGGGCCCTCAAGCTAGCGGCTACACCTTC. Protein product: CASSLAGPQASGYTF. This sequence joins TRBV7-9 and TRBJ1-2; D is unresolved. This CDR3 region has 15 residues. V dropped 0 bases and J dropped 8 bases, with 16 bases sitting between them. The germline V gene encodes CDR1 SEHNR and CDR2 FQNEAQ (reference sequence).

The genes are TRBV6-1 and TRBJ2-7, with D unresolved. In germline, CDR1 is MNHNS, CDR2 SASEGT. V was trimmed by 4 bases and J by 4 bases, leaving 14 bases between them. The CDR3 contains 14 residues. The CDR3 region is CASSVADTVYEQYF. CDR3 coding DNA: TGTGCCAGCAGTGTAGCTGACACCGTATACGAGCAGTACTTC.

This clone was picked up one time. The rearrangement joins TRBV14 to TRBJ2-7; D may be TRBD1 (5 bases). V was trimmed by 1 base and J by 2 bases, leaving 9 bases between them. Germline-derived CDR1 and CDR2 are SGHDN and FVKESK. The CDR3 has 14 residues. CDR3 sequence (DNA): TGTGCCAGCAGCCAAGGTCCACAGGCCTACGAGCAGTACTTC. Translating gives CASSQGPQAYEQYF.

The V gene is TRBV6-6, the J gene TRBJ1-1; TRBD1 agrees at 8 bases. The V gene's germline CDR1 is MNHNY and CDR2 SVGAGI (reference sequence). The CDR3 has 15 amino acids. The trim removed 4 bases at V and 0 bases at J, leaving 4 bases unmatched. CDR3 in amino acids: CASSSPQGVNTEAFF. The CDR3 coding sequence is TGTGCCAGCAGTTCGCCACAGGGGGTGAACACTGAAGCTTTCTTT.

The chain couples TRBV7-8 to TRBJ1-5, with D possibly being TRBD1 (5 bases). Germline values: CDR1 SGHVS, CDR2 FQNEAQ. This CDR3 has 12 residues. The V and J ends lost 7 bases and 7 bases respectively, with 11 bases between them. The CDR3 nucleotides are TGTGCCAGCATCTCGGAGGGGCAGCCCCAGCATTTT. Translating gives CASISEGQPQHF. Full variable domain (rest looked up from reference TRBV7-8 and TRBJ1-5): GAGVSQSPRYKVAKRGQDVALRCDPISGHVSLFWYQQALGQGPEFLTYFQNEAQLDKSGLPSDRFFAERPEGSVSTLKIQRTQQEDSAVYLCASISEGQPQHFGDGTRLSIL.

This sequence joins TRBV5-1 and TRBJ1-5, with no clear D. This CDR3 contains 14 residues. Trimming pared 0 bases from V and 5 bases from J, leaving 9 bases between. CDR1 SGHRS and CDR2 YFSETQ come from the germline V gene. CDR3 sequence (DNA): TGCGCCAGCAGCTTGGGCGCGGAAGATCAGCCCCAGCATTTT. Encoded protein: CASSLGAEDQPQHF.

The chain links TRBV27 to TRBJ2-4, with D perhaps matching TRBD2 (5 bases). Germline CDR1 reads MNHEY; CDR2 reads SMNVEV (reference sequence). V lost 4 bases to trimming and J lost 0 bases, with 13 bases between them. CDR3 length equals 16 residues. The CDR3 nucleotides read TGTGCCAGCAGTTCCCCGGGGAGACAAGCCAAAAACATTCAGTACTTC. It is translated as CASSSPGRQAKNIQYF.

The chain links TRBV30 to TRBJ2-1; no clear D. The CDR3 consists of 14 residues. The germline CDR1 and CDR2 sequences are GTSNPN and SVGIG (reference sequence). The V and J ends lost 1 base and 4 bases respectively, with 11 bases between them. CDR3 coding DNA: TGTGCCTGGAGTGGCCAGACCATTTACAATGAGCAGTTCTTC. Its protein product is CAWSGQTIYNEQFF.

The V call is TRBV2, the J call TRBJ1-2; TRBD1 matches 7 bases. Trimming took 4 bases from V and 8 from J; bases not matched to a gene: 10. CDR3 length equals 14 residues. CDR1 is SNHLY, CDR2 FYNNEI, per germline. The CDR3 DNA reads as TGTGCCAGCAGTGGGGTAGAGGGGGCCTGGGGCTACACCTTC. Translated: CASSGVEGAWGYTF.

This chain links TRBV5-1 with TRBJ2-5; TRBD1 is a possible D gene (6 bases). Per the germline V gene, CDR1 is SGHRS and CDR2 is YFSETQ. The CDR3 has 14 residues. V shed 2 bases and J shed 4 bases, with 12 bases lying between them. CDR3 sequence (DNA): TGCGCCAGCAGCTTATTAGGACAGACAGAGACCCAGTACTTC. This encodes CASSLLGQTETQYF.

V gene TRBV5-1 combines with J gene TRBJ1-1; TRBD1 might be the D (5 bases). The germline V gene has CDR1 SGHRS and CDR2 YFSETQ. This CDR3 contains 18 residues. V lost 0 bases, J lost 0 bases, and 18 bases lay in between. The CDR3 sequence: CASSLGAGKVRMNTEAFF. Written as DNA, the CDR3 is TGCGCCAGCAGCTTGGGGGCAGGGAAGGTGAGGATGAACACTGAAGCTTTCTTT.

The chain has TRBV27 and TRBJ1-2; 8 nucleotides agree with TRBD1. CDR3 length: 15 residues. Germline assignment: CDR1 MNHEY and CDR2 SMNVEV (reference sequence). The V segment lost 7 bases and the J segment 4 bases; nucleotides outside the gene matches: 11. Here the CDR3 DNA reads TGTGCCAGCAAACTAAGGGACAGGCAAGGCTATGGCTACACCTTC. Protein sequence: CASKLRDRQGYGYTF.

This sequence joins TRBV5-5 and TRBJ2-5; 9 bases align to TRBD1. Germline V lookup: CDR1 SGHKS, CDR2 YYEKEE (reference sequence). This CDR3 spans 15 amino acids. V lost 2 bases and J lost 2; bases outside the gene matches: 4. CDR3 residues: CASSFDRGYQETQYF. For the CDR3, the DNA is TGTGCCAGCAGCTTTGACAGGGGGTATCAAGAGACCCAGTACTTC.

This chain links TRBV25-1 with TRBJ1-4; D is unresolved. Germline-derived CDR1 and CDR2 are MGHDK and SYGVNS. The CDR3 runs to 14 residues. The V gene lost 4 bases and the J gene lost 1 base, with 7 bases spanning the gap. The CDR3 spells CASSVAGTNEKLFF. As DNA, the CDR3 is TGTGCCAGCAGTGTTGCGGGAACTAATGAAAAACTGTTTTTT.

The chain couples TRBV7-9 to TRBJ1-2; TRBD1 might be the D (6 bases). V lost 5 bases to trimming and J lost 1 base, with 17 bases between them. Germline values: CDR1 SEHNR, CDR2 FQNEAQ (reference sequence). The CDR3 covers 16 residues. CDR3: CASSPRDTSYNYGYTF. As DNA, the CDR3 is TGTGCCAGCAGCCCTAGGGACACCTCTTATAACTATGGCTACACCTTC.

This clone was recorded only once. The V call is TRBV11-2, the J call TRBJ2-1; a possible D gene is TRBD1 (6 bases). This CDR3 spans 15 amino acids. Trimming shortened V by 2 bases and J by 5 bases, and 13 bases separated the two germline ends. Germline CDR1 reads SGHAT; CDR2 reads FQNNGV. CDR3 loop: CASSLSGQNHNEQFF. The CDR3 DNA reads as TGTGCCAGCAGCTTATCCGGACAGAACCACAATGAGCAGTTCTTC. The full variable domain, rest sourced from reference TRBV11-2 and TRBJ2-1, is EAGVAQSPRYKIIEKRQSVAFWCNPISGHATLYWYQQILGQGPKLLIQFQNNGVVDDSQLPKDRFSAERLKGVDSTLKIQPAKLEDSAVYLCASSLSGQNHNEQFFGPGTRLTVL.

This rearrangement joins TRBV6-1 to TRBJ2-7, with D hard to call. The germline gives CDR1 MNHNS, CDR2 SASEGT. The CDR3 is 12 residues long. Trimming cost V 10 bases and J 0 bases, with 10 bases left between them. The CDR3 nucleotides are TGTGCCACCACCCGGTACTCCTACGAGCAGTACTTC. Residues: CATTRYSYEQYF.

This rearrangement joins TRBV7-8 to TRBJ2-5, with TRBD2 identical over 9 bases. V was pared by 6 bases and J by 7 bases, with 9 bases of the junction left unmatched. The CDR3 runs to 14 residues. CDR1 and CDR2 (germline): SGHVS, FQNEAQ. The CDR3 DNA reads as TGTGCCAGCAGTGGAGCGGGAGGTGGAGGGACCCAGTACTTC. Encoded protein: CASSGAGGGGTQYF. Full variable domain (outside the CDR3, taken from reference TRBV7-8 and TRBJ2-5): GAGVSQSPRYKVAKRGQDVALRCDPISGHVSLFWYQQALGQGPEFLTYFQNEAQLDKSGLPSDRFFAERPEGSVSTLKIQRTQQEDSAVYLCASSGAGGGGTQYFGPGTRLLVL.

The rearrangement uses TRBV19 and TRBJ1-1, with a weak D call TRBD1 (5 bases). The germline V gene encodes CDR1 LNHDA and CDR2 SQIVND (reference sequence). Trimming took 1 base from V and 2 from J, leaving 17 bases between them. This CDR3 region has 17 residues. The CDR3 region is CASSIVAGGGSNTEAFF. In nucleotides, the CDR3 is TGTGCCAGTAGTATAGTCGCAGGTGGGGGATCCAACACTGAAGCTTTCTTT. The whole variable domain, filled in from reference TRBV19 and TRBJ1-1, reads DGGITQSPKYLFRKEGQNVTLSCEQNLNHDAMYWYRQDPGQGLRLIYYSQIVNDFQKGDIAEGYSVSREKKESFPLTVTSAQKNPTAFYLCASSIVAGGGSNTEAFFGQGTRLTVV.